This paragraph reports one TCR beta chain. The data derive from a study of blood T cell repertoires in COVID-19. Germline V gene sequence: CDR1 GTSNPN, CDR2 SVGIG (reference sequence). CDR3 size: 15 residues. V was pared by 5 bases and J by 2 bases, with 4 bases of the junction left unmatched. Original analysis: Amplification from reference gene primers served as the basis for estimated nucleated cell counts. Some clones are missing from TCRdb's copy, which holds only in-frame ones; the method was immunoSEQ multiplex PCR. The V and J calls and clone size were taken over from that table, and D and trimming were inferred from the DNA. The sample holds tens of thousands of clones; about 91% are singletons and the top ten take roughly 12%.

What was sequenced was peripheral blood. The sequence derives from a man in his sixties or seventies with active or convalescent COVID-19. V usage is TRBV30 and J usage is TRBJ2-1, with TRBD2 identical over 12 bases. CDR3 nucleotides: TGTGCCTGGGTTGGACTAGCGGGGACCTACAATGAGCAGTTCTTC. Its translation: CAWVGLAGTYNEQFF.